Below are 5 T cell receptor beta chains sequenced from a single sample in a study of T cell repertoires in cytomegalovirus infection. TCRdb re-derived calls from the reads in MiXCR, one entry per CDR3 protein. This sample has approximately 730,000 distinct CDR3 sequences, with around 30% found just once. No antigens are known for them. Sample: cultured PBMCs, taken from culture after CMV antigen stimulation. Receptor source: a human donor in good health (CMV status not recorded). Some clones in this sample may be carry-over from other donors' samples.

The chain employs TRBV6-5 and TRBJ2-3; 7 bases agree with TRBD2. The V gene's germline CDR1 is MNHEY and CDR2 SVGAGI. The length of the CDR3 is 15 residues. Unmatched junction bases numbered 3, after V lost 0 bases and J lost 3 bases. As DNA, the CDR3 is TGTGCCAGCAGTTACTCGGGAGCGGGGACAGATACGCAGTATTTT. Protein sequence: CASSYSGAGTDTQYF.

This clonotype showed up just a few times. CDR3 in amino acids: CASSQDSATNEKLFF. DNA for the CDR3: TGCGCCAGCAGCCAAGACAGCGCAACTAATGAAAAACTGTTTTTT. This chain links TRBV4-1 with TRBJ1-4; no clear D gene. In germline, CDR1 is MGHRA, CDR2 YSYEKL. Deletions cut 0 bases from V and 0 bases from J, with 5 bases between. This CDR3 comprises 15 residues.

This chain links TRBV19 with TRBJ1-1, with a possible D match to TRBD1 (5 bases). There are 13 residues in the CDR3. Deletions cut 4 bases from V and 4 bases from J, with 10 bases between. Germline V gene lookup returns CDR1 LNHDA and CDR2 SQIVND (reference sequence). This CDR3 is CASSTRVRTEAFF. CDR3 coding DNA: TGTGCCAGTAGTACCAGGGTTCGCACTGAAGCTTTCTTT.

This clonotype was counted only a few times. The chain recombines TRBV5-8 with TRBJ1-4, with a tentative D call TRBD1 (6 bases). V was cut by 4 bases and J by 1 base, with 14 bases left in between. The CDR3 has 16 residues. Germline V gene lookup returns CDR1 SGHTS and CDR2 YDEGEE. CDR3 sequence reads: CASSPPGAGTNEKLFF. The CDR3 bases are TGTGCCAGCAGCCCCCCAGGGGCGGGAACTAATGAAAAACTGTTTTTT.

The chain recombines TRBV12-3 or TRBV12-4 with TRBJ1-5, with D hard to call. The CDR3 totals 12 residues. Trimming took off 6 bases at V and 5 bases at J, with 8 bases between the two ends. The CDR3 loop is CASRSWDQPQHF. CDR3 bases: TGTGCCAGCAGGTCATGGGATCAGCCCCAGCATTTT.